The 26 T cell receptor beta chains below come from one sample, sequenced in a study of blood T cell repertoires in COVID-19. TCRdb keeps only in-frame clones here, not all; method: immunoSEQ multiplex PCR. Of approximately 280,000 clones listed, roughly 85% were seen once; the top ten hold roughly 2.7%. Sequencing was performed on PBMCs or T cells enriched from blood (not recorded which). The receptor source for this set is a woman in her fifties or sixties who had recovered from COVID-19.

The CDR3 region is CASSPLPGATNEKLFF. In DNA, the CDR3 is TGTGCCAGCTCACCACTGCCGGGGGCAACTAATGAAAAACTGTTTTTT. The V gene is TRBV18, the J gene TRBJ1-4, with D maybe TRBD1 (5 bases). Trimming removed 1 base at V and 0 bases at J, with 9 bases between. CDR3 length: 16 residues. From germline, CDR1 is KGHSH and CDR2 LQKENI.

V usage is TRBV18 and J usage is TRBJ1-5, with unresolved D. Trimming shortened V by 2 bases and J by 3 bases, and 8 bases separated the two germline ends. Germline V gene data show CDR1 as KGHSH and CDR2 as LQKENI. CDR3 size: 14 residues. The CDR3 sequence is CASSPSSPNQPQHF. CDR3 nucleotide sequence: TGTGCCAGCTCACCATCCAGTCCCAATCAGCCCCAGCATTTT.

The chain is built from TRBV3-1 (or the pseudogene TRBV3-2) and TRBJ2-1; 9 bases map to TRBD2. Germline V gene data show CDR1 as LGHDT and CDR2 as YNNKEL (reference sequence). The CDR3 length is 14 residues. V lost 3 bases and J lost 5; bases outside the gene matches: 2. CDR3 sequence reads: CASSQLAGHNEQFF. In nucleotides, the CDR3 is TGTGCCAGCAGCCAGCTAGCGGGACACAATGAGCAGTTCTTC.

This clone was seen repeatedly, ten times or more. The chain links TRBV18 to TRBJ1-4; D possibly corresponds to TRBD1 (6 bases). The CDR3 sequence is 15 residues long. Trimming left V 3 bases short and J 7 bases short, with 15 bases between. Germline assignment: CDR1 KGHSH and CDR2 LQKENI. In nucleotides, the CDR3 is TGTGCCAGCTCACCGTCACAGGGAAGCTTTGAAAAACTGTTTTTT. Its translation is CASSPSQGSFEKLFF.

V and J are TRBV5-8 and TRBJ1-5; no clear D. Germline lookup yields CDR1 SGHTS and CDR2 YDEGEE. Trimming left V 1 base short and J 4 bases short, with 15 bases between. There are 16 residues in the CDR3. The CDR3 loop is CASSLIVAGNNQPQHF. CDR3 DNA sequence: TGTGCCAGCAGCTTGATCGTGGCGGGAAATAATCAGCCCCAGCATTTT.

The rearrangement links TRBV27 to TRBJ1-6, with unresolved D. The V gene's germline CDR1 is MNHEY and CDR2 SMNVEV (reference sequence). The CDR3 covers 13 residues. The ends were cut back, 0 bases at V and 7 bases at J, with 4 bases in the middle. CDR3 nucleotides: TGTGCCAGCAGTTTATCGGGCAATTCACCCCTCCACTTT. It is translated as CASSLSGNSPLHF.

The chain has TRBV7-3 and TRBJ1-2; a possible D gene is TRBD1 (6 bases). Trimming removed 8 bases at V and 4 bases at J, with 8 bases between. Germline-derived CDR1 and CDR2 are SGHTA and FQGTGA. The CDR3 is made up of 11 amino acids. DNA of the CDR3: TGTGCCAGCGGGACAACCTATGGCTACACCTTC. Its protein product is CASGTTYGYTF.

This sequence joins TRBV3-1 (or the pseudogene TRBV3-2) and TRBJ1-4, with 7 bases lining up with TRBD1. The trim removed 4 bases at V and 8 bases at J, leaving 4 bases unmatched. The CDR3 has 13 amino acids. Germline CDR1 reads LGHDT; CDR2 reads YNNKEL (reference sequence). The CDR3 here is CASSRGTAEKLFF. In nucleotides, the CDR3 is TGTGCCAGCAGCCGGGGGACAGCCGAAAAACTGTTTTTT.

The table lists this clone with a count of one. This chain uses TRBV10-1 with TRBJ2-7; TRBD1 might be the D (6 bases). Germline lookup yields CDR1 WNHNN and CDR2 SYGVQD (reference sequence). Trimming cost V 5 bases and J 0 bases, with 14 bases left between them. This CDR3 is 15 amino acids long. CDR3: CASSHREGSSYEQYF. The CDR3 DNA reads TGCGCCAGCAGTCACAGGGAAGGAAGCTCCTACGAGCAGTACTTC.

The chain recombines TRBV27 with TRBJ2-1; TRBD2 aligns across 13 bases. CDR3 length equals 18 residues. Germline assignment: CDR1 MNHEY and CDR2 SMNVEV (reference sequence). Trimming cost V 3 bases and J 4 bases; bases outside gene matches: 9. The CDR3 protein is CASSFRFGLAGAYNEQFF. The CDR3 DNA reads as TGTGCCAGCAGTTTCCGCTTCGGACTAGCGGGAGCATACAATGAGCAGTTCTTC.

The J gene is TRBJ1-1, the V gene TRBV30; a weak D match, TRBD1 (5 bases). This CDR3 is 14 amino acids long. CDR1 is GTSNPN, CDR2 SVGIG, per germline (reference sequence). V was shortened by 0 bases and J by 1 base, with 9 bases between the two germline ends. CDR3 sequence: CAWSVNRRNTEAFF. CDR3 nucleotides: TGTGCCTGGAGTGTTAACAGGAGGAACACTGAAGCTTTCTTT.

The chain employs TRBV6-5 and TRBJ1-5; maybe TRBD1 (5 bases). The germline gives CDR1 MNHEY, CDR2 SVGAGI. The CDR3 spans 12 residues. V was trimmed by 2 bases and J by 9 bases, leaving 8 bases between them. As DNA, the CDR3 is TGTGCCAGCAGTTACGGCACAGGGCCCCAGCATTTT. Encoded protein: CASSYGTGPQHF.

This rearrangement joins TRBV5-1 to TRBJ1-2, with 8 bases identical to TRBD1. Germline values: CDR1 SGHRS, CDR2 YFSETQ. V shed 3 bases and J 6 bases; nucleotides not matched to a gene: 13. This CDR3 has 16 residues. Here the CDR3 DNA reads TGCGCCAGCAGCTCTTCCGGACAGGGATCGCCCCATGGCTACACCTTC. Translated: CASSSSGQGSPHGYTF.

The sample holds a few counts of this clone. This chain connects TRBV19 to TRBJ1-6; no firm D call. Trimming shortened V by 3 bases and J by 7 bases, and 7 bases separated the two germline ends. Germline CDR1 reads LNHDA; CDR2 reads SQIVND (reference sequence). The CDR3 has 13 amino acids. CDR3 nucleotide sequence: TGTGCCAGTAGTATGGTCCGGAATTCACCCCTCCACTTT. This sequence encodes CASSMVRNSPLHF. The full variable domain, with the rest looked up from reference TRBV19 and TRBJ1-6, is DGGITQSPKYLFRKEGQNVTLSCEQNLNHDAMYWYRQDPGQGLRLIYYSQIVNDFQKGDIAEGYSVSREKKESFPLTVTSAQKNPTAFYLCASSMVRNSPLHFGNGTRLTVT.

The CDR3 sequence is CASRRYTGTGNPYEQYF. The CDR3 DNA reads as TGCGCCAGCAGAAGATATACCGGGACAGGGAACCCCTACGAGCAGTACTTC. The chain recombines TRBV5-1 with TRBJ2-7; TRBD1 aligns across 9 bases. After removal of 5 bases from V and 2 bases from J, the junction contained 14 bases not matched to a gene. From germline, CDR1 is SGHRS and CDR2 YFSETQ. The length of the CDR3 is 17 residues.

V gene TRBV5-1 combines with J gene TRBJ1-1; D call uncertain. Deletions cut 2 bases from V and 3 bases from J, with 14 bases between. CDR1 and CDR2 (germline): SGHRS, YFSETQ. This CDR3 has 15 residues. The CDR3 spells CASSLLQEGDTEAFF. Here the CDR3 DNA reads TGCGCCAGCAGCTTACTGCAGGAGGGAGACACTGAAGCTTTCTTT.

This clone occurred once. The V call is TRBV5-4, the J call TRBJ2-5, with 8 positions matching TRBD2. The CDR3 extends over 14 amino acids. Germline loops: CDR1 SGHNT, CDR2 YYREEE (reference sequence). The V and J ends lost 9 bases and 2 bases, in that order; junction bases with no gene match: 9. The chain's CDR3 is CAIGAAGVQETQYF. CDR3 nucleotide sequence: TGTGCCATTGGGGCAGCGGGGGTTCAAGAGACCCAGTACTTC.

V is TRBV21-1 and J is TRBJ2-7; the table's D gene call, TRBD1, was not cross checked with the DNA. TRBV21-1 is designated a pseudogene. The CDR3 length is 17 residues. CDR3 amino acids: CASSKAFSWGRGYEQYF. CDR3 nucleotides: TGTGCCAGCAGCAAAGCGTTTTCCTGGGGGCGAGGGTACGAGCAGTACTTC.

This sequence joins TRBV18 and TRBJ2-3, with D possibly TRBD2 on 5 matching bases. V was cut by 2 bases and J by 6 bases, with 15 bases left in between. The CDR3 sequence is 15 residues long. Germline V CDR1 and CDR2: KGHSH, LQKENI. CDR3 loop: CASSPKTRNFDTQYF. The DNA of the CDR3 is TGTGCCAGCTCACCAAAAACTAGGAATTTCGATACGCAGTATTTT.

The V gene is TRBV4-3, the J gene TRBJ2-7; D might be TRBD1 (5 bases). This CDR3 is built from 15 residues. Germline CDR1 reads LGHNA; CDR2 reads YSLEER. The V end was cut by 4 bases, the J end by 1 base, with 14 bases between. CDR3 DNA sequence: TGCGCCAGCAGCCCCCGTTTGGGGCCTTCCTACGAGCAGTACTTC. Protein: CASSPRLGPSYEQYF.

The chain uses TRBV7-9 and TRBJ2-5, with TRBD1 identical over 8 bases. V shed 2 bases, J shed 6 bases, and the junction held 8 bases outside the gene matches. The CDR3 has 15 residues. The germline CDR1 and CDR2 sequences are SEHNR and FQNEAQ (reference sequence). CDR3 DNA: TGTGCCAGCAGCTTACCCCAAGACAGGGGAAAGACCCAGTACTTC. It specifies CASSLPQDRGKTQYF.

The chain employs TRBV2 and TRBJ2-1, with D perhaps matching TRBD2 (6 bases). CDR3 length: 15 amino acids. The germline V gene encodes CDR1 SNHLY and CDR2 FYNNEI. The V end lost 1 base, the J end lost 3 bases, and 10 bases lay between the germline ends. The CDR3 DNA reads TGTGCCAGCAGTGAAGATACGGGAGTCTACAATGAGCAGTTCTTC. Its translation: CASSEDTGVYNEQFF.

A note on this clone: The junction shows a germline mismatch at one end, possibly a read error. The chain has TRBV28 and TRBJ2-2, with TRBD2 as a possible D gene (6 bases). Germline V gene data show CDR1 as MDHEN and CDR2 as SYDVKM. The CDR3 loop spans 12 amino acids. CDR3 in DNA: TGTGCCAGCAGTTCCGGGACCGGGGGGCTGTTTTTT. As protein: CASSSGTGGLFF.

The chain uses TRBV11-2 and TRBJ1-4; 10 bases match TRBD1. V was pared by 5 bases and J by 6 bases, with 3 bases of the junction left unmatched. Germline-derived CDR1 and CDR2 are SGHAT and FQNNGV. The CDR3 runs to 14 residues. CDR3 DNA: TGTGCCAGCAGCGACGGACAGGGGGATGAAAAACTGTTTTTT. It encodes CASSDGQGDEKLFF.

The chain combines TRBV3-1 (or the pseudogene TRBV3-2) with TRBJ1-2; D not certain. The CDR3 loop spans 12 amino acids. The germline gives CDR1 LGHDT, CDR2 YNNKEL (reference sequence). Trimming took 4 bases from V and 1 from J, leaving 4 bases between them. As DNA, the CDR3 is TGTGCCAGCAGCCTCATTAACTATGGCTACACCTTC. This encodes CASSLINYGYTF.

This chain joins TRBV5-4 and TRBJ2-7; 7 bases agree with TRBD2. Germline V gives CDR1 SGHNT, CDR2 YYREEE (reference sequence). Losses at the gene ends were 1 base for V and 3 bases for J; bases not matched to a gene: 4. The CDR3 runs 14 residues. The CDR3 loop is CASSLRGRDYEQYF. The CDR3 DNA follows: TGTGCCAGCAGCTTGAGAGGGAGGGACTACGAGCAGTACTTC.